This entry lists 28 T cell receptor beta chains sequenced from one sample in a study of shared T cell receptors in the human thymus. Clones were read by immunoSEQ multiplex PCR, and TCRdb kept only the in-frame ones, dropping some. Found here are 500,000 to 550,000 clones, 70% to 80% of them singletons; the top ten hold less than 0.015%. These data are also associated with another study on human thymus T cells.

Input material: thymocytes. These receptors were taken from a boy under two years old with a congenital heart defect.

V gene TRBV28 combines with J gene TRBJ1-2; D ambiguous. Germline lookup yields CDR1 MDHEN and CDR2 SYDVKM. The ends were cut back, 0 bases at V and 8 bases at J, with 10 bases in the middle. The CDR3 sequence is 13 residues long. CDR3 nucleotide sequence: TGTGCCAGCAGTTTATGGGAGCCGATCGGCTACACCTTC. This gives the protein CASSLWEPIGYTF.

The CDR3 reads CASSQEESGSRYEQFF. Written as DNA, the CDR3 is TGCGCCAGCAGCCAAGAAGAGAGCGGGAGTAGGTATGAGCAGTTCTTC. The V call is TRBV4-1, the J call TRBJ2-1; 8 bases agree with TRBD2. V was clipped by 0 bases and J by 8 bases; unmatched bases: 9. Germline V lookup: CDR1 MGHRA, CDR2 YSYEKL. The CDR3 contains 16 residues.

The chain uses TRBV27 and TRBJ1-5; 7 bases agree with TRBD1. V lost 5 bases and J lost 4; bases outside the gene matches: 11. Per the germline V gene, CDR1 is MNHEY and CDR2 is SMNVEV (reference sequence). CDR3 length: 16 residues. DNA for the CDR3: TGTGCCAGCAGTCCAACACAGGGGAAGGGAAATCAGCCCCAGCATTTT. Amino acids: CASSPTQGKGNQPQHF.

The rearrangement links TRBV27 to TRBJ2-5, with 8 bases fitting TRBD2. CDR1 and CDR2 from the germline V gene are MNHEY and SMNVEV (reference sequence). The CDR3 extends over 16 amino acids. The V gene end was trimmed by 5 bases and the J gene end by 7 bases; junction bases not matched to a gene: 15. CDR3 in amino acids: CASSPLTGGTGGTQYF. The CDR3 DNA sequence: TGTGCCAGCAGTCCTCTGACGGGAGGGACGGGTGGGACCCAGTACTTC.

Here the CDR3 DNA reads TGTGCCAGTAGTATAGGTCGGCAGGGGATCAACGAGCAGTACTTC. Translating gives CASSIGRQGINEQYF. The chain employs TRBV19 and TRBJ2-7; a possible D gene is TRBD1 (6 bases). The ends were cut back, 1 base at V and 5 bases at J, with 15 bases in the middle. The CDR3 sequence is 15 residues long. Germline-derived CDR1 and CDR2 are LNHDA and SQIVND (reference sequence).

CDR3 sequence reads: CASSVGDSLNEQFF. CDR3 nucleotides: TGTGCCAGCAGTGTAGGAGACTCCCTCAATGAGCAGTTCTTC. The chain combines TRBV6-1 with TRBJ2-1; D is ambiguous. Germline V lookup: CDR1 MNHNS, CDR2 SASEGT. V was pared by 4 bases and J by 6 bases, with 13 bases between. CDR3 length: 14 residues.

The chain combines TRBV6-5 with TRBJ1-2, with no clear D. Trimming shortened V by 6 bases and J by 8 bases, and 16 bases separated the two germline ends. This CDR3 comprises 13 residues. Germline lookup yields CDR1 MNHEY and CDR2 SVGAGI. The CDR3 sequence is CASRRPLGRGYTF. The CDR3 DNA follows: TGTGCCAGCAGGCGTCCCCTAGGGAGAGGCTACACCTTC.

The chain recombines TRBV19 with TRBJ2-1, with D possibly being TRBD1 (5 bases). Per germline, CDR1 LNHDA and CDR2 SQIVND (reference sequence). The V end was cut by 1 base, the J end by 0 bases, with 10 bases between. The CDR3 consists of 16 residues. The CDR3 is CASSIAGQGSYNEQFF. For the CDR3, the DNA is TGTGCCAGTAGTATAGCGGGCCAGGGCTCCTACAATGAGCAGTTCTTC.

The chain carries TRBV28 and TRBJ2-7; TRBD1 might be the D (5 bases). The CDR3 loop spans 14 amino acids. Germline V CDR1 and CDR2: MDHEN, SYDVKM. V was trimmed by 6 bases and J by 0 bases, leaving 12 bases between them. CDR3 nucleotides: TGTGCCAGCAGCCATGACAGTACCTCCTACGAGCAGTACTTC. It specifies CASSHDSTSYEQYF.

The gene calls are TRBV25-1 and TRBJ1-5; D is perhaps TRBD1 (6 bases). This CDR3 spans 14 amino acids. Trimming cost V 4 bases and J 4 bases, with 11 bases left between them. Germline-derived CDR1 and CDR2 are MGHDK and SYGVNS. CDR3 sequence (DNA): TGTGCCAGCAGTGGTGTGGGGACAAATCAGCCCCAGCATTTT. This codes for CASSGVGTNQPQHF.

The chain joins TRBV5-4 to TRBJ2-7; TRBD1 aligns across 8 bases. Germline trimming cut 5 bases from V and 5 bases from J; bases unmatched to any gene: 12. Germline-derived CDR1 and CDR2 are SGHNT and YYREEE (reference sequence). The CDR3 length is 15 residues. CDR3 residues: CASSIFGQGHDEQYF. The DNA of the CDR3 is TGTGCCAGCAGTATCTTCGGACAGGGTCATGACGAGCAGTACTTC.

The chain has TRBV5-4 and TRBJ2-1; 12 nucleotides match TRBD2. This CDR3 has 18 amino acids. Germline CDR1 reads SGHNT; CDR2 reads YYREEE (reference sequence). Trimming removed 5 bases from V and 4 bases from J; junction bases left unmatched: 13. CDR3 sequence (DNA): TGTGCCAGCAGGGGGGGGGCTAGCGGGAGGGACGCTTACAATGAGCAGTTCTTC. Translating it yields CASRGGASGRDAYNEQFF.

V usage is TRBV7-9 and J usage is TRBJ1-4; 8 positions agree with TRBD1. CDR3 length: 17 residues. Per the germline V gene, CDR1 is SEHNR and CDR2 is FQNEAQ (reference sequence). The J segment lost 5 bases and the V segment lost 3 bases, leaving 11 bases of the junction unmatched. The CDR3 sequence is CASSFTAAGQENEKLFF. CDR3 nucleotides: TGTGCCAGCAGCTTTACGGCCGCGGGACAGGAGAATGAAAAACTGTTTTTT.

This chain uses TRBV15 with TRBJ1-5; 12 bases map to TRBD1. This CDR3 has 17 residues. In germline, CDR1 is LNHNV, CDR2 YYDKDF (reference sequence). The trim removed 2 bases at V and 4 bases at J, leaving 6 bases unmatched. In DNA form, the CDR3 reads TGTGCCACCAGCAGATCTCCGGGACAGGGGGCGAATCAGCCCCAGCATTTT. It yields the protein CATSRSPGQGANQPQHF. The full variable domain, with the rest looked up from reference TRBV15 and TRBJ1-5, is DAMVIQNPRYQVTQFGKPVTLSCSQTLNHNVMYWYQQKSSQAPKLLFHYYDKDFNNEADTPDNFQSRRPNTSFCFLDIRSPGLGDTAMYLCATSRSPGQGANQPQHFGDGTRLSIL.

J is TRBJ2-2 and V is TRBV7-2; the D is unclear. The V end was cut by 2 bases, the J end by 4 bases, with 8 bases between. CDR1 and CDR2 from the germline V gene are SGHTA and FQGNSA. This CDR3 contains 14 residues. In nucleotides, the CDR3 is TGTGCCAGCAGCTTAAGGCGGTCCACCGGGGAGCTGTTTTTT. Encoded protein: CASSLRRSTGELFF.

This chain uses TRBV4-3 with TRBJ1-2, with TRBD1 matching 10 bases. The CDR3 extends over 15 amino acids. The germline gives CDR1 LGHNA, CDR2 YSLEER. V trimming: 7 bases; J trimming: 5 bases; junction bases outside the gene matches: 10. CDR3 amino acids: CASNERGDRGYGYTF. The CDR3 bases are TGCGCCAGCAACGAGAGAGGGGACAGGGGATATGGCTACACCTTC.

The genes are TRBV7-6 and TRBJ1-2, with TRBD1 matching over 9 bases. With V trimmed by 4 bases and J by 8 bases, 8 bases remained unmatched. The CDR3 contains 14 residues. Germline CDR1 SGHVS, CDR2 FNYEAQ. The CDR3 is CASSSPGQGEGYTF. CDR3 coding DNA: TGTGCCAGCAGCTCGCCGGGACAGGGAGAAGGCTACACCTTC.

This clone was detected only a few times. V is TRBV27 and J is TRBJ2-7, with TRBD1 as a possible D gene (5 bases). Deletions cut 5 bases from V and 2 bases from J, with 13 bases between. This CDR3 contains 14 residues. The germline V gene encodes CDR1 MNHEY and CDR2 SMNVEV (reference sequence). In nucleotides, the CDR3 is TGTGCCAGCAGTCCCGATCAGGGAACCTACGAGCAGTACTTC. The encoded protein is CASSPDQGTYEQYF.

This chain connects TRBV9 to TRBJ2-3; 10 nucleotides line up with TRBD2. In germline, CDR1 is SGDLS, CDR2 YYNGEE. The CDR3 contains 20 residues. V shed 6 bases and J 0 bases; nucleotides not matched to a gene: 19. The CDR3 nucleotides read TGTGCCAGCATCGCCCCCGGAGGGCTAGCGGGAGAAATTAGCACAGATACGCAGTATTTT. Its protein product is CASIAPGGLAGEISTDTQYF. Complete variable domain (other parts from reference TRBV9 and TRBJ2-3): DSGVTQTPKHLITATGQRVTLRCSPRSGDLSVYWYQQSLDQGLQFLIQYYNGEERAKGNILERFSAQQFPDLHSELNLSSLELGDSALYFCASIAPGGLAGEISTDTQYFGPGTRLTVL.

The gene calls are TRBV28 and TRBJ1-5; TRBD1 matches 9 bases. The CDR3 consists of 15 residues. From germline, CDR1 is MDHEN and CDR2 SYDVKM. Trimming took 2 bases from V and 5 from J; bases not matched to a gene: 4. CDR3: CASSLGDRVYQPQHF. The CDR3 coding sequence is TGTGCCAGCAGTTTAGGGGACAGGGTCTATCAGCCCCAGCATTTT.

The chain uses TRBV7-9 and TRBJ2-5; a possible D gene is TRBD1 (6 bases). Germline V CDR1 and CDR2: SEHNR, FQNEAQ (reference sequence). Deletions cut 2 bases from V and 0 bases from J, with 13 bases between. The CDR3 runs to 16 residues. For the CDR3, the DNA is TGTGCCAGCAGCTTAAGGGCAGGGGTACACCAAGAGACCCAGTACTTC. As protein: CASSLRAGVHQETQYF.

The chain uses TRBV19 and TRBJ1-5, with D perhaps matching TRBD1 (5 bases). The CDR3 has 13 amino acids. The V gene lost 7 bases and the J gene lost 8 bases, with 15 bases spanning the gap. The germline gives CDR1 LNHDA, CDR2 SQIVND (reference sequence). Here the CDR3 reads CASTPGGGEPQHF. Here the CDR3 DNA reads TGTGCCAGTACGCCCGGGGGGGGAGAGCCCCAGCATTTT.

The chain is built from TRBV10-3 and TRBJ2-1, with 8 nucleotides matching TRBD2. V gave up 3 bases and J gave up 4 bases; unmatched junction bases: 8. The germline V gene encodes CDR1 ENHRY and CDR2 SYGVKD. The CDR3 consists of 16 residues. The CDR3 is CAISELADHKYNEQFF. DNA of the CDR3: TGTGCCATCAGTGAACTAGCGGACCATAAGTACAATGAGCAGTTCTTC.

The chain combines TRBV19 with TRBJ1-5; possibly TRBD1 for D (5 bases). The CDR3 has 16 residues. V shed 8 bases and J shed 0 bases, with 17 bases lying between them. Germline CDR1 and CDR2: LNHDA and SQIVND (reference sequence). Here the CDR3 reads CASGQGRQFSNQPQHF. In DNA form, the CDR3 reads TGTGCCAGTGGTCAGGGCAGACAGTTTAGCAATCAGCCCCAGCATTTT.

Concerning this clone: In the same sample, other DNA sequences code for this CDR3. The chain uses TRBV5-6 and TRBJ2-7; a weak D match, TRBD2 (7 bases). This CDR3 spans 18 amino acids. With 0 bases removed from V and 4 bases from J, the gap between germline ends came to 23 bases. In germline, CDR1 is SGHDT, CDR2 YYEEEE. CDR3 protein: CASSLGVGEGGSPYEQYF. Written as DNA, the CDR3 is TGTGCCAGCAGCTTGGGGGTCGGGGAGGGGGGGAGTCCTTACGAGCAGTACTTC.

The V and J genes are TRBV27 and TRBJ1-1; D not resolved. This CDR3 has 15 residues. Trimming left V 6 bases short and J 4 bases short, with 18 bases between. CDR1 and CDR2 (germline): MNHEY, SMNVEV (reference sequence). The CDR3: CASSPRPNPGTEAFF. CDR3 nucleotide sequence: TGTGCCAGCAGCCCGCGACCCAATCCGGGCACTGAAGCTTTCTTT.

The V and J genes are TRBV28 and TRBJ1-5; maybe TRBD1 (5 bases). This CDR3 spans 14 amino acids. V was clipped by 6 bases and J by 10 bases, with 19 bases between them. Germline V CDR1 and CDR2: MDHEN, SYDVKM. For the CDR3, the DNA is TGTGCCAGCAGCCTCCCCGGGGGGAGAGGTCCCCAGCATTTT. It encodes CASSLPGGRGPQHF.

With regard to this clone: Within the sample, other DNA sequences also encode this same CDR3. The gene calls are TRBV4-1 and TRBJ2-3, with D possibly TRBD2 on 5 matching bases. From germline, CDR1 is MGHRA and CDR2 YSYEKL. There are 16 residues in the CDR3. Trimming removed 1 base from V and 0 bases from J, with 11 bases in between. The chain's CDR3 is CASSQGRSGSTDTQYF. For the CDR3, the DNA is TGCGCCAGCAGCCAAGGGAGGAGCGGTAGCACAGATACGCAGTATTTT.